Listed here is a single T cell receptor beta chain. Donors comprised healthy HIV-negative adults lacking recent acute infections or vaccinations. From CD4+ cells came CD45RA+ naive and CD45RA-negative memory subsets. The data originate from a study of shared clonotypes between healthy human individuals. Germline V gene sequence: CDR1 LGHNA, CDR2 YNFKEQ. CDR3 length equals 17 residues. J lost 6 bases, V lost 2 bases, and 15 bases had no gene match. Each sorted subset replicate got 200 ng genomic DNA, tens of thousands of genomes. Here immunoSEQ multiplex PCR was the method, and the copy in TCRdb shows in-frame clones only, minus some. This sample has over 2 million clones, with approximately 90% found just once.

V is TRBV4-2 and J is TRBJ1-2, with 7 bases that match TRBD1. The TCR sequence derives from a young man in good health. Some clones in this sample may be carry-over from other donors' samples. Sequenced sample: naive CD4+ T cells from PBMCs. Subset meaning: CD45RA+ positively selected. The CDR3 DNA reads TGTGCCAGCAGCCAACGGACAGGCGCAGGGGTACGCGATGGCTACACCTTC. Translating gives CASSQRTGAGVRDGYTF.